The sequence of this T cell receptor beta chain was determined in a study of T cell responses to AZD1222 COVID-19 vaccine. Germline V lookup: CDR1 KGHDR, CDR2 SFDVKD. CDR3 size: 18 residues. As regards this clone: What it recognizes is unknown. The junction shows a germline mismatch at one end, possibly a read error.

Notes on the study in general: Clonal diversity was possibly underestimated, and white British individuals and females predominated among donors.

Repertoires were generated with immunoSEQ multiplex PCR, while TCRdb's copy carries only in-frame clones and drops some. There are about 88,000 clones in the sample; approximately 90% occur only once, and about 5% lies in the top ten. Here the sequenced sample was peripheral blood, taken 28 days after the second AZD1222 dose. This chain uses TRBV24-1 with TRBJ1-5; D gene uncertain. The receptor comes from an adult who received the AZD1222 COVID-19 vaccine. The CDR3 bases are TGTGCCACCAGTGGTTTGGCAAGGTCATCCTATAGCAATCAGCCCCAGCATTTT. Translating gives CATSGLARSSYSNQPQHF.